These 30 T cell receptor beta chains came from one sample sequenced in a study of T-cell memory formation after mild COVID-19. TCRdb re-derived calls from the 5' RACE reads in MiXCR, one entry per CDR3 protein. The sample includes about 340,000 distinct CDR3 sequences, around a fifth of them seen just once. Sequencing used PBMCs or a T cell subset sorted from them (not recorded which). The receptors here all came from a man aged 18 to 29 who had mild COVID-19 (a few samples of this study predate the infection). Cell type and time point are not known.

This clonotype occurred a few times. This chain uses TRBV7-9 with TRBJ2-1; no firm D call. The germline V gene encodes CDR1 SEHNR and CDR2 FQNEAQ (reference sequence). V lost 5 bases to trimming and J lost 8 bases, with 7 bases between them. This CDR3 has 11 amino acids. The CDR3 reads CASSVHHEQFF. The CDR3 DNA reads TGTGCCAGCAGCGTACATCATGAGCAGTTCTTC.

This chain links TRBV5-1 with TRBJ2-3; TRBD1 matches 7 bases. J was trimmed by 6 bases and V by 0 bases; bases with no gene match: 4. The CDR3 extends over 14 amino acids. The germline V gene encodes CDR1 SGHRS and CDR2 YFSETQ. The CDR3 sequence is CASSLVQTGDTQYF. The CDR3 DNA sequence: TGCGCCAGCAGCTTGGTTCAGACAGGGGATACGCAGTATTTT.

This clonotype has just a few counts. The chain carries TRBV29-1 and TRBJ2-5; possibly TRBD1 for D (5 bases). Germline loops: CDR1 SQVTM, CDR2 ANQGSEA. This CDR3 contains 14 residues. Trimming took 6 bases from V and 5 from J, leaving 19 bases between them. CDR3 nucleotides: TGCAGCGTGGATCCAGGGCGCGCCGCGGAGACCCAGTACTTC. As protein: CSVDPGRAAETQYF.

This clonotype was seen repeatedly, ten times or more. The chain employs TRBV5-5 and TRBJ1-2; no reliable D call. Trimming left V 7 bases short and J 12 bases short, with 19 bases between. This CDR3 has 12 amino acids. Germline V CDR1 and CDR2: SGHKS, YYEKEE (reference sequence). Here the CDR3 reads CASGIFGGVDTF. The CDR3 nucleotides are TGTGCCAGCGGGATATTCGGAGGTGTGGACACCTTC.

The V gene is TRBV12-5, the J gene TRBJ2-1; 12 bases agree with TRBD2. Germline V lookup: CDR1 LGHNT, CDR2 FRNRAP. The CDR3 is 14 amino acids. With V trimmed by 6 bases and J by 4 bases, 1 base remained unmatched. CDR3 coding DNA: TGTGCTAGTGGACTAGCGGGGGGATACAATGAGCAGTTCTTC. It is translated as CASGLAGGYNEQFF.

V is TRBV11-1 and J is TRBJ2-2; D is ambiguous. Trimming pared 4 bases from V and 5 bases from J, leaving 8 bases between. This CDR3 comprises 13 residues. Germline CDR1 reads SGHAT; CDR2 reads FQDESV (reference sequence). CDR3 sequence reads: CASSSGGTGELFF. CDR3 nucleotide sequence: TGTGCCAGCAGCTCCGGCGGAACCGGGGAGCTGTTTTTT.

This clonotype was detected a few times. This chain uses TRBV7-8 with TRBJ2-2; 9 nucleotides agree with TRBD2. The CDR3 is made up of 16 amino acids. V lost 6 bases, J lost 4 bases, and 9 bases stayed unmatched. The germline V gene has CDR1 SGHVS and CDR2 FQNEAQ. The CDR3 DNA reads TGTGCCAGCAGTTTATTGGCGGGGGGGACCACCGGGGAGCTGTTTTTT. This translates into CASSLLAGGTTGELFF.

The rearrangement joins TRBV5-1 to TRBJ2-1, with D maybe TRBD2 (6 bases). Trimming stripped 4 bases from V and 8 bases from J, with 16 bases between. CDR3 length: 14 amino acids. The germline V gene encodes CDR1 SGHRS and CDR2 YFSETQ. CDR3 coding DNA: TGCGCCAGCAGCCCGCTAGCGCGGGGCCATGAGCAGTTCTTC. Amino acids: CASSPLARGHEQFF.

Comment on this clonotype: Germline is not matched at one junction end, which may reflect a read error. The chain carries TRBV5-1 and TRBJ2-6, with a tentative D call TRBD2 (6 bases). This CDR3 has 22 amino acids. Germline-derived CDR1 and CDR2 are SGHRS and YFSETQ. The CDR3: CASSLLWASVGSSPSGAHVLTF. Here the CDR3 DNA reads TGCGCCAGCAGCCTCCTCTGGGCTAGCGTCGGCAGTTCCCCCTCTGGGGCCCACGTCCTGACTTTC.

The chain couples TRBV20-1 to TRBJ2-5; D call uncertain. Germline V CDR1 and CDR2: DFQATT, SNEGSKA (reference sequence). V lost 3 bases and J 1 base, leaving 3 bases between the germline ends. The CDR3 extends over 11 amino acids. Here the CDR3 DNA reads TGCAGTGCTAGTCTCCAAGAGACCCAGTACTTC. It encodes CSASLQETQYF.

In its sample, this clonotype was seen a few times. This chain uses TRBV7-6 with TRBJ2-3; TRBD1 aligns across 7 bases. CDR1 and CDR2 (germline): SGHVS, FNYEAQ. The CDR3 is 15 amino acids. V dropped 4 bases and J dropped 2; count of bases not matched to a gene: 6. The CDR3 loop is CASSYRQGFTDTQYF. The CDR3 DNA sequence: TGTGCCAGCAGCTACCGACAGGGTTTCACAGATACGCAGTATTTT.

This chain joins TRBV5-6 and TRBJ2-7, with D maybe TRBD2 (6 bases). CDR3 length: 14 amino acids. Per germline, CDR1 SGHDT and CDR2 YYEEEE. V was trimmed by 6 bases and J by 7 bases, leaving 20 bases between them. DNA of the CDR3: TGTGCCAGCACCCATAGCGGTGGGTCTAAGGAGCAGTACTTC. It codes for CASTHSGGSKEQYF.

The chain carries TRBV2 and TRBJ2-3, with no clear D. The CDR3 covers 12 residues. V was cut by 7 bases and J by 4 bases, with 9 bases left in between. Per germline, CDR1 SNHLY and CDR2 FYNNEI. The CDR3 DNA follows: TGTGCCAGCAAGGCGTATCCAGATACGCAGTATTTT. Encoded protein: CASKAYPDTQYF.

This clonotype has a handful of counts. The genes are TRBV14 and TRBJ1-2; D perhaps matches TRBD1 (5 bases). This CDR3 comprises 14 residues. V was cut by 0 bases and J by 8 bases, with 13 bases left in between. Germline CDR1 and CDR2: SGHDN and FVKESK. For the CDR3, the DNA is TGTGCCAGCAGCCAAGAAATTACAGGCTACGGCTACACCTTC. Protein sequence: CASSQEITGYGYTF.

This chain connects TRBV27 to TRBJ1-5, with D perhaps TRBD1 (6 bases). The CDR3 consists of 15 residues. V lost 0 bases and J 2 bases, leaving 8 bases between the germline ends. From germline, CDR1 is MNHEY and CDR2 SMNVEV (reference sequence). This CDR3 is CASSLSRGGNQPQHF. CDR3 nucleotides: TGTGCCAGCAGTTTATCCAGGGGTGGCAATCAGCCCCAGCATTTT.

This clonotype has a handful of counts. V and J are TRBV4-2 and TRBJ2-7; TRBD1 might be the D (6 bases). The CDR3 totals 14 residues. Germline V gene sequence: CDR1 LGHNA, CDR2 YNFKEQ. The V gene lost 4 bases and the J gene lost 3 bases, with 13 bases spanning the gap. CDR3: CASSPGQTDYEQYF. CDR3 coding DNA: TGTGCCAGCAGCCCAGGACAGACCGACTACGAGCAGTACTTC.

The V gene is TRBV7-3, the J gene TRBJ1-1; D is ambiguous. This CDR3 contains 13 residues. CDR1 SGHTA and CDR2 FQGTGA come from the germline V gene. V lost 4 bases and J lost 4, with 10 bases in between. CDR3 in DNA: TGTGCCAGCAGCTCCACGTGGGGCACTGAAGCTTTCTTT. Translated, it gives CASSSTWGTEAFF.

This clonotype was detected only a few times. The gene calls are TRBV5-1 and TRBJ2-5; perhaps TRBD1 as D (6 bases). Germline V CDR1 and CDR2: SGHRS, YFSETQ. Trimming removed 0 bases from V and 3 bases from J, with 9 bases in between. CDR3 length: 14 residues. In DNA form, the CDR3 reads TGCGCCAGCAGCTTGGGAGAGGGGGAAGAGACCCAGTACTTC. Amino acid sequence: CASSLGEGEETQYF.

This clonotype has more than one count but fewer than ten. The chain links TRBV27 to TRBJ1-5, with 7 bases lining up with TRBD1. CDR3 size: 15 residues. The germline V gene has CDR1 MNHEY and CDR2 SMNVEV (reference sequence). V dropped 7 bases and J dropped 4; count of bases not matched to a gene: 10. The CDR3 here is CASTRSSGQNQPQHF. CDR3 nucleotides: TGTGCCAGCACCCGCAGTTCGGGACAGAATCAGCCCCAGCATTTT.

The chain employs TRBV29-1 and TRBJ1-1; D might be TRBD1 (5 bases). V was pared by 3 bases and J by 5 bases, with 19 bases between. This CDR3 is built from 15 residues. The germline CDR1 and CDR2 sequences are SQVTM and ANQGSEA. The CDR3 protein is CSVDYLPGPRTEAFF. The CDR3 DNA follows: TGCAGCGTTGATTACCTTCCGGGACCGAGGACTGAAGCTTTCTTT.

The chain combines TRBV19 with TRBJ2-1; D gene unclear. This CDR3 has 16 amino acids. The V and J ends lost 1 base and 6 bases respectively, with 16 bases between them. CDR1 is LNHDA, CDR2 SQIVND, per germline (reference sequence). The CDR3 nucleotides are TGTGCCAGTAGTATAGGAGTTAGGTATCCTCGCAATGAGCAGTTCTTC. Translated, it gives CASSIGVRYPRNEQFF.

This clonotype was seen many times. In DNA, the CDR3 is TGTGCCATCAGTGAGTACAGGACAGGGCGTTCCTACGAGCAGTACTTC. Translating it yields CAISEYRTGRSYEQYF. V and J are TRBV10-3 and TRBJ2-7; 8 bases align to TRBD1. The germline gives CDR1 ENHRY, CDR2 SYGVKD. The V and J ends lost 1 base and 1 base, in that order; junction bases with no gene match: 6. The CDR3 covers 16 residues.

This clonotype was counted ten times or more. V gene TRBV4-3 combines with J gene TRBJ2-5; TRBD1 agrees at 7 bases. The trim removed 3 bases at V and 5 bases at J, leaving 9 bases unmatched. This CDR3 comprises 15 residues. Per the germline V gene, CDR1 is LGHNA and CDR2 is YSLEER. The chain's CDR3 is CASSQTGSSGETQYF. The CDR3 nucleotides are TGCGCCAGCAGCCAGACAGGGTCCTCCGGGGAGACCCAGTACTTC.

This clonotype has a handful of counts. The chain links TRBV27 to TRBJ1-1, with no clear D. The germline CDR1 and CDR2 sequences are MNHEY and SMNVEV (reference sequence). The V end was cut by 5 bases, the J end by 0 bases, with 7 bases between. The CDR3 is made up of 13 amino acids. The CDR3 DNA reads TGTGCCAGCAGTCCCTTCATGAACACTGAAGCTTTCTTT. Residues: CASSPFMNTEAFF.

The CDR3 region is CASSPPGRDYNEQFF. CDR3 coding DNA: TGTGCCAGCTCACCACCGGGTAGGGATTACAATGAGCAGTTCTTC. V is TRBV18 and J is TRBJ2-1; no definite D call. Germline-derived CDR1 and CDR2 are KGHSH and LQKENI. Trimming shortened V by 0 bases and J by 4 bases, and 10 bases separated the two germline ends. The CDR3 covers 15 residues.

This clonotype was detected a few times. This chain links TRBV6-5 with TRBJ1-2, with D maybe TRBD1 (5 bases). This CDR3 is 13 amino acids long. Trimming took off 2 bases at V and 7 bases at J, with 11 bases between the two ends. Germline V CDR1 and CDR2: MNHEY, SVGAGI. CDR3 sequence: CASSYNGGVGYTF. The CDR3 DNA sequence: TGTGCCAGCAGTTACAACGGGGGGGTTGGCTACACCTTC.

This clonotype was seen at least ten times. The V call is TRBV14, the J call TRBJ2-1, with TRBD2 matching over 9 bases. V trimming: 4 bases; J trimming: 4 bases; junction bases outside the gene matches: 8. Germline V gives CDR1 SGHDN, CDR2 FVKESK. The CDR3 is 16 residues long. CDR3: CASSLFSGGHYNEQFF. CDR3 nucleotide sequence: TGTGCCAGCAGCCTCTTCAGCGGGGGGCATTACAATGAGCAGTTCTTC.

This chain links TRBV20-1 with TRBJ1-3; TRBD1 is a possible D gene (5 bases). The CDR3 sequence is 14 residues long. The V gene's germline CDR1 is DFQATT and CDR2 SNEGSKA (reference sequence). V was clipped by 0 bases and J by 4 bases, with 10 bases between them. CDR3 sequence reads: CSARDAGRGNTIYF. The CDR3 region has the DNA TGCAGTGCTAGAGACGCAGGGCGGGGAAACACCATATATTTT.

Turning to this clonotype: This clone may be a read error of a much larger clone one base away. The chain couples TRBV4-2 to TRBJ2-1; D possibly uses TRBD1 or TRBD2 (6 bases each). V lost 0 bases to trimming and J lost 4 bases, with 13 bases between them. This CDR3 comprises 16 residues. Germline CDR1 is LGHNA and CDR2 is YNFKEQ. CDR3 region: CASSQDNGGQYNEQFF. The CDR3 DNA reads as TGTGCCAGCAGCCAAGATAATGGGGGGCAGTACAATGAGCAGTTCTTC.

This CDR3 reads CSASRGGYEQYF. The CDR3 DNA is TGCAGTGCTAGTAGAGGGGGATACGAGCAGTACTTC. The chain uses TRBV20-1 and TRBJ2-7; D might be TRBD1 (6 bases). From germline, CDR1 is DFQATT and CDR2 SNEGSKA (reference sequence). This CDR3 has 12 amino acids. Trimming cost V 3 bases and J 4 bases, with 10 bases left between them.